This T cell receptor (beta chain) was profiled in a study of CD4+ T cells in melanoma. The assay was immunoSEQ multiplex PCR, and TCRdb's table has in-frame clones only and misses some. The top ten hold approximately 24% of the sample, which has 6,000 to 8,500 clones, around 67% seen once. This clone was observed a single time. Its target is not known. Study-wide points: Reportedly, melanoma neoantigen-specific CD4+ T cells showed varied differentiation states. CD8+ T cell, macrophage and B cell function reportedly correlated with neoantigen-specific CD4+ T cells.

The CDR3 contains 14 residues. Germline lookup yields CDR1 SGHKS and CDR2 YYEKEE (reference sequence). The V end was cut by 4 bases, the J end by 4 bases, with 12 bases between. The sequencing sample was made of cells from a culture (not recorded whether cultured in vitro). This clonotype was sampled from a human donor with melanoma. The chain joins TRBV5-5 to TRBJ1-3; no clear D. The CDR3 region has the DNA TGTGCCAGCAGCGACGTTTGGGGAGGAAACACCATATATTTT. It codes for CASSDVWGGNTIYF.